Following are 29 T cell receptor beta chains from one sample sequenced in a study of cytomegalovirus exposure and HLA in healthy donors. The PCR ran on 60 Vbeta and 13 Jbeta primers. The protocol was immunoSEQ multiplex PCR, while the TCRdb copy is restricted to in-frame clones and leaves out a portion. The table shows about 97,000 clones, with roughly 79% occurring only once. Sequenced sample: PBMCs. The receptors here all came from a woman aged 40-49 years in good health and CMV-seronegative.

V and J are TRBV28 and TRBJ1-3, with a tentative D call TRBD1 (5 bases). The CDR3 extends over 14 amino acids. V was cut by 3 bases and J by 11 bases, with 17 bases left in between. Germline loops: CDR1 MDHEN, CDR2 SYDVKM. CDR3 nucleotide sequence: TGTGCCAGCAGTTTGGGCCGGGGGGGAAGGGCCATATATTTT. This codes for CASSLGRGGRAIYF.

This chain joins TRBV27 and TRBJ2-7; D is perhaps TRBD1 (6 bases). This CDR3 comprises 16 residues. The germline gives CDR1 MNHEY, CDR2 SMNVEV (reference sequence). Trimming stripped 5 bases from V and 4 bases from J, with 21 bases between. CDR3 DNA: TGTGCCAGCAGTCCCTACGGACAGAGTGTTATGTACGAGCAGTACTTC. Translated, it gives CASSPYGQSVMYEQYF.

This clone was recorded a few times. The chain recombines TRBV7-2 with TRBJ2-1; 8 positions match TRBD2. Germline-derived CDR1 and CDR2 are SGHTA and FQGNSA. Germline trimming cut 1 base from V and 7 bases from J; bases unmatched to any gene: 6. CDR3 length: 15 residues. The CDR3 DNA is TGTGCCAGCAGCTTAGGGGCGGGGGGCCGGAATGAGCAGTTCTTC. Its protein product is CASSLGAGGRNEQFF. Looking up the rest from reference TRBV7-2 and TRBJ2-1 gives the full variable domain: GAGVSQSPSNKVTEKGKDVELRCDPISGHTALYWYRQSLGQGLEFLIYFQGNSAPDKSGLPSDRFSAERTGGSVSTLTIQRTQQEDSAVYLCASSLGAGGRNEQFFGPGTRLTVL.

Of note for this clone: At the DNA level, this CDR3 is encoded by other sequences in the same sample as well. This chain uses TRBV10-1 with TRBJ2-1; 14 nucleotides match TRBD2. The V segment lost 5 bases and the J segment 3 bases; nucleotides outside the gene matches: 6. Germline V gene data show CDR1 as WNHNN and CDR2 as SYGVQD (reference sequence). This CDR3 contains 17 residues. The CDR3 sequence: CASSPGLAGAYYNEQFF. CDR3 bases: TGCGCCAGCAGTCCGGGACTAGCGGGAGCCTACTACAATGAGCAGTTCTTC.

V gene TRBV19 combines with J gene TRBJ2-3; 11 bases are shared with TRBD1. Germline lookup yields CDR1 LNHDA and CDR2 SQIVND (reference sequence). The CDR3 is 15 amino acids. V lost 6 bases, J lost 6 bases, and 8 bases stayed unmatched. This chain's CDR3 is CASRQGQGARDTQYF. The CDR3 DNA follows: TGTGCCAGTAGACAAGGACAGGGGGCTAGGGATACGCAGTATTTT.

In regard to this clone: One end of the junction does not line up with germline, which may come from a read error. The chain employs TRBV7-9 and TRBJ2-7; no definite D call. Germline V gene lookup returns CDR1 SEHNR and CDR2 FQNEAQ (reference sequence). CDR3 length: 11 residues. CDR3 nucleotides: TGTTCCAGCAGCACCACCCGGGAGCAGTACTTC. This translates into CSSSTTREQYF.

CDR3 region: CASDSYNQPQHF. Written as DNA, the CDR3 is TGTGCTAGTGACAGTTACAATCAGCCCCAGCATTTT. This chain links TRBV28 with TRBJ1-5, with TRBD1 as a possible D gene (5 bases). The germline gives CDR1 MDHEN, CDR2 SYDVKM. CDR3 length equals 12 residues.

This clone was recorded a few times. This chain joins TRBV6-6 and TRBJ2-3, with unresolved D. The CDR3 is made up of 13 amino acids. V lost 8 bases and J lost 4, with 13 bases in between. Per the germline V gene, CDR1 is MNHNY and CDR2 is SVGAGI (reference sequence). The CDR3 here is CASRVSLSDTQYF. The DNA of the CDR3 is TGTGCCAGCCGGGTCAGTCTATCAGATACGCAGTATTTT.

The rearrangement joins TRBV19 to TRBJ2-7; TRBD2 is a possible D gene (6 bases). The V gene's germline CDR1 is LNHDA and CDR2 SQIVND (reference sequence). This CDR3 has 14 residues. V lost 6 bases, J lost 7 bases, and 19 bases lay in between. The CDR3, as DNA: TGTGCCAGTAGCCGGCAACGGGAGTCCCGAGAGCAGTACTTC. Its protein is CASSRQRESREQYF.

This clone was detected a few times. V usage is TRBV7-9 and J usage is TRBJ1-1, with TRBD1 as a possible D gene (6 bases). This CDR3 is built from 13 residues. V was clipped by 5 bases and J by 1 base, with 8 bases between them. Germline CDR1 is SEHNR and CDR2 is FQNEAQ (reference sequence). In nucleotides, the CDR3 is TGTGCCAGCAGCCTGACAGGGAACACTGAAGCTTTCTTT. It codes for CASSLTGNTEAFF.

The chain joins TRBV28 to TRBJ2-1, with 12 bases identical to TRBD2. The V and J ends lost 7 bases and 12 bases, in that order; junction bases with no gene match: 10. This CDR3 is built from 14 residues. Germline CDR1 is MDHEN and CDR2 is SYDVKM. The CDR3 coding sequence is TGTGCCAGCACAGCGTCTAGCGGGAGGGCCGTGCAGTTCTTC. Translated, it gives CASTASSGRAVQFF.

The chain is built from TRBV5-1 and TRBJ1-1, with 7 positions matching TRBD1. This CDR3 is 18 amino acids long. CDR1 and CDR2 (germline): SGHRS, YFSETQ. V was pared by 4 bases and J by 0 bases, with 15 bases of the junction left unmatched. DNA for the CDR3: TGCGCCAGCAGCCCTATCCAGCAGGGGGATTTAATGAACACTGAAGCTTTCTTT. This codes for CASSPIQQGDLMNTEAFF. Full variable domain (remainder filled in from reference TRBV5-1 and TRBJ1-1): KAGVTQTPRYLIKTRGQQVTLSCSPISGHRSVSWYQQTPGQGLQFLFEYFSETQRNKGNFPGRFSGRQFSNSRSEMNVSTLELGDSALYLCASSPIQQGDLMNTEAFFGQGTRLTVV.

CDR3 residues: CASSATSGTGELFF. In DNA, the CDR3 is TGTGCCAGCAGCGCAACTAGCGGGACCGGGGAGCTGTTTTTT. This rearrangement joins TRBV7-2 to TRBJ2-2, with 9 bases matching TRBD2. V lost 5 bases, J lost 5 bases, and 3 bases stayed unmatched. CDR1 and CDR2 from the germline V gene are SGHTA and FQGNSA. The CDR3 covers 14 residues.

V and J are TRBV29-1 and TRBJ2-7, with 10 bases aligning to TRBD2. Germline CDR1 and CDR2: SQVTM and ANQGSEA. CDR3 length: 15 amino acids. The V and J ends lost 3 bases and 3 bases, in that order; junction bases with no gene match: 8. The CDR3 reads CSVEAPRTSGYEQYF. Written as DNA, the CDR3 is TGCAGCGTTGAGGCCCCCCGGACTAGCGGCTACGAGCAGTACTTC.

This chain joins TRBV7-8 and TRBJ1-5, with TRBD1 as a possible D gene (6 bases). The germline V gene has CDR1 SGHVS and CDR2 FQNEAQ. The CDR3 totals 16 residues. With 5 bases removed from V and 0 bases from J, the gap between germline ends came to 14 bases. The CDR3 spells CASSPGTPYSNQPQHF. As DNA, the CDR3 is TGTGCCAGCAGCCCAGGGACACCCTATAGCAATCAGCCCCAGCATTTT.

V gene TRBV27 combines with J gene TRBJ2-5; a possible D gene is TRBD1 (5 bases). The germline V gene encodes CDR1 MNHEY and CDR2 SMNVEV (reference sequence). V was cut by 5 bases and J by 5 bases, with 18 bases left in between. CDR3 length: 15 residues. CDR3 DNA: TGTGCCAGCAGTACCCGAGGTAGGGGCGATGAGACCCAGTACTTC. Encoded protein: CASSTRGRGDETQYF.

The CDR3: CASSQGQGDRTDTQYF. CDR3 DNA sequence: TGTGCCAGTAGCCAAGGACAGGGGGATCGCACAGATACGCAGTATTTT. The chain couples TRBV19 to TRBJ2-3; 10 bases line up with TRBD1. Germline lookup yields CDR1 LNHDA and CDR2 SQIVND (reference sequence). The CDR3 extends over 16 amino acids. The V gene end was trimmed by 6 bases and the J gene end by 1 base; junction bases not matched to a gene: 7.

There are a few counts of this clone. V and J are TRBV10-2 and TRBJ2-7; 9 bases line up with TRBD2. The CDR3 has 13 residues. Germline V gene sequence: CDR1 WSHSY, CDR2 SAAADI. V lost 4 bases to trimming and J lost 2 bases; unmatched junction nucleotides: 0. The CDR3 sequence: CASSGGRAYEQYF. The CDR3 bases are TGCGCCAGCAGTGGCGGGAGGGCCTACGAGCAGTACTTC.

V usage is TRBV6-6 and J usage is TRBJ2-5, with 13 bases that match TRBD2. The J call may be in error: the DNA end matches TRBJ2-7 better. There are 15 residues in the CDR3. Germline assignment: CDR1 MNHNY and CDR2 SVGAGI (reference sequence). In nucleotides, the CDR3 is TGTGCCAGCAGTGGGGGACTAGCGGGACCCTACGAGCAGTACTTC. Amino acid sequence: CASSGGLAGPYEQYF.

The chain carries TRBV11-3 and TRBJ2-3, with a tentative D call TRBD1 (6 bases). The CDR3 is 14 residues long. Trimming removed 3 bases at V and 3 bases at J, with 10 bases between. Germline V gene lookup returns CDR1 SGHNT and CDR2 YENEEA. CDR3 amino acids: CASSLRRGTDTQYF. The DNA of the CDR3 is TGTGCCAGCAGCTTGCGAAGGGGGACAGATACGCAGTATTTT.

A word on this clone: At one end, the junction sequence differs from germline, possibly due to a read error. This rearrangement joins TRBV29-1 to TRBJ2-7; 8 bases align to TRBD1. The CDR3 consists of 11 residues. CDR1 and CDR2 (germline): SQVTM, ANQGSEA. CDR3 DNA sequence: TGCAGCCTAATAGGACAGGGAGGAATAGGCTTC. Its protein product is CSLIGQGGIGF.

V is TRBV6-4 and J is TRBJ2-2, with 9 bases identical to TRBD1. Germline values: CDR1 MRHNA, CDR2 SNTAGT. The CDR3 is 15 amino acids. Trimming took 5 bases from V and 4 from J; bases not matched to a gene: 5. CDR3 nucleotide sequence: TGTGCCAGCAGTACGACAGGGGGAGGCACCGGGGAGCTGTTTTTT. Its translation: CASSTTGGGTGELFF.

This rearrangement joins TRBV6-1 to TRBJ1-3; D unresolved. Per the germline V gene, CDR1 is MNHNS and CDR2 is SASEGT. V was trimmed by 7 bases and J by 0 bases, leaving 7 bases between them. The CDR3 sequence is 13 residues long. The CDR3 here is CASNLSSGNTIYF. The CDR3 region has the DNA TGTGCCAGCAACTTGAGCTCTGGAAACACCATATATTTT.

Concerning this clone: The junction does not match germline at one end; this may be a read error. CDR3 sequence reads: CASSLGRDSSEQFF. The CDR3 DNA follows: TGTGCTAGCAGCTTAGGCCGGGACTCCAGTGAGCAGTTCTTC. The chain combines TRBV7-7 with TRBJ2-1, with D perhaps matching TRBD2 (6 bases). The germline CDR1 and CDR2 sequences are SSHAT and FNYEAQ (reference sequence). This CDR3 region has 14 residues. Together with reference TRBV7-7 and TRBJ2-1, the CDR3 gives the full variable domain: GAGVSQSPRYKVTKRGQDVTLRCDPISSHATLYWYQQALGQGPEFLTYFNYEAQPDKSGLPSDRFSAERPEGSISTLTIQRTEQRDSAMYRCASSLGRDSSEQFFGPGTRLTVL.

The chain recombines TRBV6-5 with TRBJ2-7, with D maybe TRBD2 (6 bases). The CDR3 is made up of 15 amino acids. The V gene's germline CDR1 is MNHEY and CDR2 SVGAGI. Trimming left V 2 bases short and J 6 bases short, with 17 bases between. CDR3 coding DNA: TGTGCCAGCAGTTACCAATCTAGCGCCCCCATCGAGCAGTACTTC. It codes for CASSYQSSAPIEQYF.

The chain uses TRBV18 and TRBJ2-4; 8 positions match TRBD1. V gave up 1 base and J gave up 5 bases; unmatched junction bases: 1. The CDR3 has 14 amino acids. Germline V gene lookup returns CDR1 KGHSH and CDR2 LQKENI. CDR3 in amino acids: CASSPRDRQNIQYF. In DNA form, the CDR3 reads TGTGCCAGCTCACCACGGGACAGGCAAAACATTCAGTACTTC.

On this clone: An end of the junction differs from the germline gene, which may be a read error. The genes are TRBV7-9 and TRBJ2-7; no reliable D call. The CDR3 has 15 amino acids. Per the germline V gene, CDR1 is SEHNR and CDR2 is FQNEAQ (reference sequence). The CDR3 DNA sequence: TGTTCCAGCAGCTTAGTGAGAAACCCCTACCCCGAGCAGTACTTC. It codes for CSSSLVRNPYPEQYF.

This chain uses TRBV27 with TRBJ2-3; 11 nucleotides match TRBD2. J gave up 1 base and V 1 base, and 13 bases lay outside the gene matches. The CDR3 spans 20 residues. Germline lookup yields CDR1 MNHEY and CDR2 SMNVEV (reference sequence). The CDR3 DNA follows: TGTGCCAGCAGTTTATTGTTTCGAGGTAGCGGGAGGGCGCGCACAGATACGCAGTATTTT. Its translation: CASSLLFRGSGRARTDTQYF.

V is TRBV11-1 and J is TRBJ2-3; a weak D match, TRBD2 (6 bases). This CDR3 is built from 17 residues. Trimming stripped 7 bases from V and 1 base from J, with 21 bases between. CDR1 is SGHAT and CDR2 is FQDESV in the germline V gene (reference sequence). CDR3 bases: TGTGCCAGCACCCGACGGACCGGGACTCCACGCACAGATACGCAGTATTTT. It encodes CASTRRTGTPRTDTQYF.